The 28 T cell receptor beta chains given below trace back to one sample, sequenced in a study of blood T cell repertoires in COVID-19. Assay: immunoSEQ multiplex PCR; the TCRdb copy retains only in-frame clones and omits some. Seen here are around 190,000 clones, around 79% observed once, and the top ten hold around an eighth. Sequenced sample: peripheral blood. The receptors stem from a woman in her forties or fifties with acute or convalescent COVID-19.

The CDR3 nucleotides read TGTGCCAGCAGCCAAGTTACCCGAGGCACTGAAGCTTTCTTT. Protein product: CASSQVTRGTEAFF. The rearrangement joins TRBV14 to TRBJ1-1; D is unresolved. CDR1 is SGHDN, CDR2 FVKESK, per germline. Trimming shortened V by 1 base and J by 4 bases, and 10 bases separated the two germline ends. The CDR3 has 14 residues. Variable domain in full (rest from reference TRBV14 and TRBJ1-1): EAGVTQFPSHSVIEKGQTVTLRCDPISGHDNLYWYRRVMGKEIKFLLHFVKESKQDESGMPNNRFLAERTGGTYSTLKVQPAELEDSGVYFCASSQVTRGTEAFFGQGTRLTVV.

This chain uses TRBV5-1 with TRBJ1-2, with a weak D call TRBD1 (5 bases). V was shortened by 0 bases and J by 5 bases, with 14 bases between the two germline ends. Germline CDR1 is SGHRS and CDR2 is YFSETQ. CDR3 length equals 15 residues. In DNA form, the CDR3 reads TGCGCCAGCAGCTTGGGGGACTTTAGGGAGTATGGCTACACCTTC. It encodes CASSLGDFREYGYTF.

The CDR3 sequence is CASSLGRFRGYTF. The CDR3 DNA sequence: TGTGCCAGCAGTTTAGGCAGGTTTCGTGGCTACACCTTC. This chain uses TRBV28 with TRBJ1-2; D is unclear. Germline CDR1 reads MDHEN; CDR2 reads SYDVKM. V gave up 2 bases and J gave up 7 bases, with 11 bases separating them. The CDR3 loop spans 13 amino acids.

The chain recombines TRBV7-9 with TRBJ2-3, with TRBD2 matching over 7 bases. Germline CDR1 reads SEHNR; CDR2 reads FQNEAQ (reference sequence). V lost 5 bases, J lost 0 bases, and 5 bases stayed unmatched. The CDR3 is 15 amino acids. CDR3 amino acids: CASSPGRLSTDTQYF. CDR3 sequence (DNA): TGTGCCAGCAGCCCCGGGAGGCTGAGCACAGATACGCAGTATTTT. The full variable domain, completed using reference TRBV7-9 and TRBJ2-3, is DTGVSQNPRHKITKRGQNVTFRCDPISEHNRLYWYRQTLGQGPEFLTYFQNEAQLEKSRLLSDRFSAERPKGSFSTLEIQRTEQGDSAMYLCASSPGRLSTDTQYFGPGTRLTVL.

The V gene is TRBV19, the J gene TRBJ2-2; the D gene is possibly TRBD2 (6 bases). Germline CDR1 reads LNHDA; CDR2 reads SQIVND (reference sequence). Deletions cut 11 bases from V and 5 bases from J, with 24 bases between. CDR3 size: 16 residues. DNA of the CDR3: TGTGCCTGTGCACTCAGGGACGGAGGGTTAACCGGGGAGCTGTTTTTT. Amino acids: CACALRDGGLTGELFF.

In its sample, this clone was seen a few times. The rearrangement uses TRBV28 and TRBJ1-2; 7 bases agree with TRBD1. Germline V gene data show CDR1 as MDHEN and CDR2 as SYDVKM. This CDR3 contains 14 residues. J lost 4 bases, V lost 3 bases, and 5 bases had no gene match. The CDR3 is CASSFLNRGYGYTF. The CDR3 coding sequence is TGTGCCAGCAGTTTCCTGAACAGGGGCTATGGCTACACCTTC.

The chain has TRBV18 and TRBJ1-1; weak D call: TRBD1 (6 bases). This CDR3 comprises 15 residues. V was pared by 2 bases and J by 1 base, with 11 bases between. Germline V lookup: CDR1 KGHSH, CDR2 LQKENI. The CDR3, as DNA: TGTGCCAGCTCACCAAACAGGGCGACGAACACTGAAGCTTTCTTT. Translation gives CASSPNRATNTEAFF. The full variable domain, rest sourced from reference TRBV18 and TRBJ1-1, is NAGVMQNPRHLVRRRGQEARLRCSPMKGHSHVYWYRQLPEEGLKFMVYLQKENIIDESGMPKERFSAEFPKEGPSILRIQQVVRGDSAAYFCASSPNRATNTEAFFGQGTRLTVV.

The rearrangement joins TRBV11-2 to TRBJ2-1; possible D gene TRBD2, 7 bases. There are 15 residues in the CDR3. V was shortened by 8 bases and J by 8 bases, with 22 bases between the two germline ends. Germline CDR1 SGHAT, CDR2 FQNNGV. The CDR3 sequence: CASSNEGGAIYEQFF. CDR3 nucleotide sequence: TGTGCCAGCTCGAACGAGGGGGGGGCTATCTATGAGCAGTTCTTC.

The gene calls are TRBV28 and TRBJ2-2; the match to TRBD1 covers 8 bases. The CDR3 runs to 18 residues. The germline CDR1 and CDR2 sequences are MDHEN and SYDVKM. V shed 2 bases, J shed 1 base, and the junction held 9 bases outside the gene matches. The CDR3 nucleotides are TGTGCCAGCAGTTTAAGTGGTATCGGGACAGGGAACACCGGGGAGCTGTTTTTT. Translating it yields CASSLSGIGTGNTGELFF.

The chain is built from TRBV7-2 and TRBJ1-1; TRBD1 aligns across 10 bases. After removal of 5 bases from V and 3 bases from J, the junction contained 6 bases not matched to a gene. Per germline, CDR1 SGHTA and CDR2 FQGNSA. The CDR3 is made up of 15 amino acids. The CDR3: CASSPTGGRDTEAFF. As DNA, the CDR3 is TGTGCCAGCAGCCCGACAGGGGGCCGGGACACTGAAGCTTTCTTT.

The chain combines TRBV12-5 with TRBJ2-1; maybe TRBD2 (5 bases). The CDR3 has 15 residues. Looked up from germline, CDR1 is LGHNT and CDR2 is FRNRAP. V shed 4 bases and J shed 0 bases, with 10 bases lying between them. CDR3 residues: CASGSVGSSYNEQFF. CDR3 DNA: TGTGCTAGTGGTTCGGTAGGGAGCTCCTACAATGAGCAGTTCTTC.

The rearrangement uses TRBV12-3 or TRBV12-4 and TRBJ1-6; D is perhaps TRBD1 (5 bases). CDR3 length: 13 residues. Trimming shortened V by 10 bases and J by 7 bases, and 14 bases separated the two germline ends. Written as DNA, the CDR3 is TGTGCCACCCTTCCTGGGGCGAATTCACCCCTCCACTTT. Residues: CATLPGANSPLHF.

V and J are TRBV30 and TRBJ1-5, with no clear D. Germline-derived CDR1 and CDR2 are GTSNPN and SVGIG (reference sequence). V dropped 1 base and J dropped 9 bases, with 10 bases sitting between them. This CDR3 region has 12 residues. CDR3 sequence (DNA): TGTGCCTGGAGTGGAGGGCCTGGGCCCCAGCATTTT. This encodes CAWSGGPGPQHF.

The V and J genes are TRBV28 and TRBJ1-2; 9 bases map to TRBD1. The V segment lost 4 bases and the J segment 5 bases; nucleotides outside the gene matches: 8. This CDR3 has 15 amino acids. Germline V gives CDR1 MDHEN, CDR2 SYDVKM. CDR3 residues: CASSSLDRGGYGYTF. CDR3 bases: TGTGCCAGCAGTTCCCTGGACAGGGGTGGTTATGGCTACACCTTC.

The chain couples TRBV19 to TRBJ2-5; 7 nucleotides align to TRBD2. Per germline, CDR1 LNHDA and CDR2 SQIVND (reference sequence). Trimming at V came to 4 bases and at J to 0 bases, leaving 5 bases not matched to a gene. The CDR3 runs to 15 residues. CDR3 amino acids: CASSTSGLYQETQYF. The CDR3 nucleotides read TGTGCCAGTAGTACTAGCGGTTTGTACCAAGAGACCCAGTACTTC. Looking up the rest from reference TRBV19 and TRBJ2-5 gives the full variable domain: DGGITQSPKYLFRKEGQNVTLSCEQNLNHDAMYWYRQDPGQGLRLIYYSQIVNDFQKGDIAEGYSVSREKKESFPLTVTSAQKNPTAFYLCASSTSGLYQETQYFGPGTRLLVL.

The rearrangement links TRBV2 to TRBJ1-1; D is uncertain. The germline gives CDR1 SNHLY, CDR2 FYNNEI. This CDR3 has 14 amino acids. V lost 5 bases and J 0 bases, leaving 10 bases between the germline ends. CDR3 protein: CASSFEFMNTEAFF. The DNA of the CDR3 is TGTGCCAGCAGTTTTGAGTTCATGAACACTGAAGCTTTCTTT.

The chain employs TRBV28 and TRBJ2-7; 7 bases agree with TRBD2. This CDR3 spans 14 amino acids. Germline values: CDR1 MDHEN, CDR2 SYDVKM. Trimming took 3 bases from V and 1 from J; bases not matched to a gene: 3. In nucleotides, the CDR3 is TGTGCCAGCAGTTTTAGGACTAGGTCCTACGAGCAGTACTTC. Its protein product is CASSFRTRSYEQYF.

The J gene is TRBJ2-7, the V gene TRBV24-1, with 8 positions matching TRBD2. With V trimmed by 6 bases and J by 3 bases, 9 bases remained unmatched. The germline CDR1 and CDR2 sequences are KGHDR and SFDVKD. The CDR3 consists of 15 residues. The DNA of the CDR3 is TGTGCCACCAGTTGTCGGGGCAGCGGGAGCTACGAGCAGTACTTC. Translating it yields CATSCRGSGSYEQYF.

In its sample, this clone was seen a few times. In DNA, the CDR3 is TGTGCCAGCAGTTACTCGAAGACTACTTACGAGCAGTACTTC. It translates to CASSYSKTTYEQYF. V is TRBV6-2 or TRBV6-3 and J is TRBJ2-7, with D possibly matching TRBD2 (5 bases). Germline values: CDR1 MNHEY, CDR2 SVGEGT. V was cut by 0 bases and J by 4 bases, with 10 bases left in between. The CDR3 covers 14 residues.

J is TRBJ2-2 and V is TRBV19, with 8 bases fitting TRBD1. This CDR3 contains 18 residues. Per germline, CDR1 LNHDA and CDR2 SQIVND (reference sequence). The V segment lost 3 bases and the J segment 0 bases; nucleotides outside the gene matches: 9. DNA of the CDR3: TGTGCCAGTAGTATCCTGGGGGACAGGATATCGAACACCGGGGAGCTGTTTTTT. Translated, it gives CASSILGDRISNTGELFF.

This clone has only a few counts. The rearrangement joins TRBV7-2 to TRBJ1-2, with 8 bases matching TRBD1. Germline V gives CDR1 SGHTA, CDR2 FQGNSA. The CDR3 totals 13 residues. Losses at the gene ends were 5 bases for V and 8 bases for J; bases not matched to a gene: 7. The CDR3 reads CASSLQGALGYTF. As DNA, the CDR3 is TGTGCCAGCAGCCTCCAGGGGGCGCTCGGCTACACCTTC.

The rearrangement joins TRBV5-1 to TRBJ1-2, with TRBD1 identical over 8 bases. This CDR3 contains 13 residues. Germline lookup yields CDR1 SGHRS and CDR2 YFSETQ. The V gene end was trimmed by 2 bases and the J gene end by 4 bases; junction bases not matched to a gene: 1. CDR3 in amino acids: CASSLDRGYGYTF. The CDR3 DNA reads as TGCGCCAGCAGCTTAGACAGGGGCTATGGCTACACCTTC. The full variable domain, completed using reference TRBV5-1 and TRBJ1-2, is KAGVTQTPRYLIKTRGQQVTLSCSPISGHRSVSWYQQTPGQGLQFLFEYFSETQRNKGNFPGRFSGRQFSNSRSEMNVSTLELGDSALYLCASSLDRGYGYTFGSGTRLTVV.

This clone was observed a single time. V usage is TRBV21-1 and J usage is TRBJ1-5; the table's TRBD1 call for D was not verified on the DNA. TRBV21-1 is labeled a pseudogene. The CDR3 sequence is 16 residues long. This CDR3 reads CASSARWQVSNQPQHF. The CDR3 DNA reads as TGTGCCAGCAGCGCCCGGTGGCAGGTTAGCAATCAGCCCCAGCATTTT.

The rearrangement uses TRBV10-1 and TRBJ1-1; D may be TRBD1 (6 bases). Germline V gene sequence: CDR1 WNHNN, CDR2 SYGVQD (reference sequence). V was shortened by 6 bases and J by 0 bases, with 14 bases between the two germline ends. The CDR3 has 15 amino acids. The DNA for the CDR3 is TGCGCCAGCAGATCCTTGACAGGTTTGAACACTGAAGCTTTCTTT. Translated, it gives CASRSLTGLNTEAFF.

With regard to this clone: Other DNA sequences of this sample code for an identical CDR3. V usage is TRBV12-3 or TRBV12-4 and J usage is TRBJ1-1, with a weak D call TRBD1 (6 bases). The CDR3 runs 13 residues. The V and J ends lost 1 base and 4 bases respectively, with 7 bases between them. CDR3: CASSLGGGTEAFF. DNA of the CDR3: TGTGCCAGCAGTTTAGGAGGGGGCACTGAAGCTTTCTTT.

The rearrangement uses TRBV10-1 and TRBJ2-2, with D uncertain. CDR3 length equals 14 residues. CDR1 WNHNN and CDR2 SYGVQD come from the germline V gene (reference sequence). V was trimmed by 6 bases and J by 3 bases, leaving 11 bases between them. The CDR3 bases are TGCGCCAGCAGCCCCTACTTGGACACCGGGGAGCTGTTTTTT. Translating gives CASSPYLDTGELFF.

V and J are TRBV25-1 and TRBJ2-3; 8 positions agree with TRBD1. CDR1 MGHDK and CDR2 SYGVNS come from the germline V gene. This CDR3 is 14 amino acids long. V was pared by 6 bases and J by 0 bases, with 2 bases of the junction left unmatched. Here the CDR3 reads CASSRQGSTDTQYF. For the CDR3, the DNA is TGTGCCAGCAGCCGACAGGGGAGCACAGATACGCAGTATTTT.

The rearrangement joins TRBV29-1 to TRBJ2-7; the D is unclear. V was cut by 6 bases and J by 1 base, with 7 bases left in between. This CDR3 spans 11 amino acids. Germline-derived CDR1 and CDR2 are SQVTM and ANQGSEA. The DNA of the CDR3 is TGCAGCGTCTTTTCGTCCTACGAGCAGTACTTC. Translation gives CSVFSSYEQYF.